This TCR beta chain was sequenced in a study of long-term antiretroviral therapy in people with HIV. CDR3 length: 15 residues. The J segment lost 5 bases and the V segment lost 4 bases, leaving 11 bases of the junction unmatched. CDR1 SGHTS and CDR2 YDEGEE come from the germline V gene. Assay version v3.0 of immunoSEQ was used, and it was run at survey level. Profiling relied on immunoSEQ multiplex PCR, and the TCRdb table lists in-frame clones only, not all of them. The table records about 39,000 clones, approximately 89% of them present only once. The chain employs TRBV5-8 and TRBJ1-1; TRBD1 agrees at 7 bases. This sequence originates from a woman aged 45-59 years with HIV. The material was unsorted PBMCs, obtained 3.1 years after starting antiretroviral therapy. The DNA of the CDR3 is TGTGCCAGCAGCGTAAGGGGGCTCGGGGGGACTGAAGCTTTCTTT. Translation gives CASSVRGLGGTEAFF.